Listed below are T cell receptor beta chains from one sample, sequenced in a study of shared clonotypes between healthy human individuals. Some clones are missing from TCRdb's copy, which holds only in-frame ones; the method was immunoSEQ multiplex PCR. The table records under 1,100,000 clones, approximately 68% of them present only once. Sequencing used memory CD4+ T cells sorted from blood. These TCRs come from a man between 18 and 35 years old in good health. CDR3s include the opening cysteine and the closing phenylalanine or tryptophan. Fields, in order: V gene, D gene, J gene, CDR3 length, clone size, CDR3 DNA, CDR3 protein. The D gene is left open where the match is weak. Clone size appears in some rows only: once, few, many, or a class for an expanded clone.

v_call: TRBV10-3
d_call: TRBD1
j_call: TRBJ1-1
cdr3_length: 15
clone_size: few
cdr3_nt: TGTGCCATCAGTGCCCCGGGACAGGGGAACACTGAAGCTTTCTTT
cdr3_aa: CAISAPGQGNTEAFF

v_call: TRBV9
d_call: NA
j_call: TRBJ2-3
cdr3_length: 13
clone_size: NA
cdr3_nt: TGTGCCAGCAGGGGTTCTAGCACAGATACGCAGTATTTT
cdr3_aa: CASRGSSTDTQYF

v_call: TRBV11-2
d_call: NA
j_call: TRBJ2-5
cdr3_length: 14
clone_size: NA
cdr3_nt: TGTGCCAGCAGCCGAGGGGGGGGGCAAGAGACCCAGTACTTC
cdr3_aa: CASSRGGGQETQYF

v_call: TRBV5-4
d_call: NA
j_call: TRBJ2-7
cdr3_length: 15
clone_size: NA
cdr3_nt: TGTGCCAGCAGCTCCTCCGGGACCGGATCCTACGAGCAGTACTTC
cdr3_aa: CASSSSGTGSYEQYF

v_call: TRBV18
d_call: TRBD1
j_call: TRBJ1-1
cdr3_length: 15
clone_size: NA
cdr3_nt: TGTGCCAGCTCACCACGACAGGGTCAGGACACTGAAGCTTTCTTT
cdr3_aa: CASSPRQGQDTEAFF

v_call: TRBV5-4
d_call: TRBD2
j_call: TRBJ2-3
cdr3_length: 16
clone_size: NA
cdr3_nt: TGTGCCAGCAGCTTGGATACTAGCGGGCGCACAGATACGCAGTATTTT
cdr3_aa: CASSLDTSGRTDTQYF

v_call: TRBV7-2
d_call: NA
j_call: TRBJ2-7
cdr3_length: 13
clone_size: once
cdr3_nt: TGTGCCAGCAGCCCTGACAGTTTTTACGAGCAGTACTTC
cdr3_aa: CASSPDSFYEQYF

v_call: TRBV5-6
d_call: NA
j_call: TRBJ2-4
cdr3_length: 15
clone_size: NA
cdr3_nt: TGTGCCAGCAGCCTGGGGGGGACAGACAAAAACATTCAGTACTTC
cdr3_aa: CASSLGGTDKNIQYF

v_call: TRBV19
d_call: NA
j_call: TRBJ1-2
cdr3_length: 13
clone_size: NA
cdr3_nt: TGTGCCAGTAGGGCGGGCGGACGAGAGGGCTACACCTTC
cdr3_aa: CASRAGGREGYTF

v_call: TRBV2
d_call: TRBD2
j_call: TRBJ2-7
cdr3_length: 17
clone_size: NA
cdr3_nt: TGTGCCAGCAGTGACCTCACCCTGACTAGCGGGAGTTACGAGCAGTACTTC
cdr3_aa: CASSDLTLTSGSYEQYF

v_call: TRBV10-2
d_call: TRBD1
j_call: TRBJ2-7
cdr3_length: 14
clone_size: NA
cdr3_nt: TGCGCCAGCAGCTATCAGGGGGCTCTCGACGAGCAGTACTTC
cdr3_aa: CASSYQGALDEQYF

v_call: TRBV15
d_call: NA
j_call: TRBJ2-1
cdr3_length: 13
clone_size: NA
cdr3_nt: TGTGCCACCAGCAGAGATTTGAACAATGAGCAGTTCTTC
cdr3_aa: CATSRDLNNEQFF

v_call: TRBV19
d_call: NA
j_call: TRBJ1-4
cdr3_length: 18
clone_size: NA
cdr3_nt: TGTGCCAGTAGTGGAGGGGCCGGGACACCTCGGACTAATGAAAAACTGTTTTTT
cdr3_aa: CASSGGAGTPRTNEKLFF

v_call: TRBV20-1
d_call: NA
j_call: TRBJ2-1
cdr3_length: 11
clone_size: NA
cdr3_nt: TGCAGTGCCCAAAAAGGCAATGAGCAGTTCTTC
cdr3_aa: CSAQKGNEQFF

v_call: TRBV4-3
d_call: NA
j_call: TRBJ1-1
cdr3_length: 13
clone_size: NA
cdr3_nt: TGCGCCAGCAGCCAAGCGGGGCTAACTGAAGCTTTCTTT
cdr3_aa: CASSQAGLTEAFF

v_call: TRBV6-5
d_call: TRBD1
j_call: TRBJ2-2
cdr3_length: 15
clone_size: NA
cdr3_nt: TGTGCCAGCAGACCCGGGGACAGGCCGTACGGGGAGCTGTTTTTT
cdr3_aa: CASRPGDRPYGELFF

v_call: TRBV25-1
d_call: NA
j_call: TRBJ2-3
cdr3_length: 15
clone_size: NA
cdr3_nt: TGTGCCAGCACCGCCTCGGGACTCCTCACAGATACGCAGTATTTT
cdr3_aa: CASTASGLLTDTQYF

v_call: TRBV25-1
d_call: TRBD2
j_call: TRBJ2-7
cdr3_length: 16
clone_size: few
cdr3_nt: TGTGCCAGCAGTGAATTAGCGGGAGATACTATATACGAGCAGTACTTC
cdr3_aa: CASSELAGDTIYEQYF

v_call: TRBV5-1
d_call: TRBD1
j_call: TRBJ2-5
cdr3_length: 14
clone_size: NA
cdr3_nt: TGCGCCAGCATGACCGGGACAGGGTGGGAGACCCAGTACTTC
cdr3_aa: CASMTGTGWETQYF

v_call: TRBV19
d_call: NA
j_call: TRBJ1-2
cdr3_length: 14
clone_size: NA
cdr3_nt: TGTGCCAGTAGTACCCAACTTTTGCGCTATGGCTACACCTTC
cdr3_aa: CASSTQLLRYGYTF

v_call: TRBV5-8
d_call: TRBD1
j_call: TRBJ2-1
cdr3_length: 13
clone_size: NA
cdr3_nt: TGTGCCAGCACAGGGGGCTCCTACAATGAGCAGTTCTTC
cdr3_aa: CASTGGSYNEQFF

v_call: TRBV19
d_call: TRBD2
j_call: TRBJ2-7
cdr3_length: 16
clone_size: NA
cdr3_nt: TGTGCCAGTAGTCCCCGCACGACTAGCGGGGCGTACGAGCAGTACTTC
cdr3_aa: CASSPRTTSGAYEQYF

v_call: TRBV6-6
d_call: TRBD1
j_call: TRBJ1-1
cdr3_length: 14
clone_size: few
cdr3_nt: TGTGCCAGCAGTTCTCTAGGCAGGGGGACTGAAGCTTTCTTT
cdr3_aa: CASSSLGRGTEAFF

v_call: TRBV2
d_call: NA
j_call: TRBJ1-6
cdr3_length: 14
clone_size: once
cdr3_nt: TGTGCCAGCAAGGCCGGGGACAACTCTTCACCCCTCCACTTT
cdr3_aa: CASKAGDNSSPLHF

v_call: TRBV28
d_call: NA
j_call: TRBJ1-1
cdr3_length: 14
clone_size: NA
cdr3_nt: TGTGCCAGCAGTCCCCTAACAGGGATCACTGAAGCTTTCTTT
cdr3_aa: CASSPLTGITEAFF